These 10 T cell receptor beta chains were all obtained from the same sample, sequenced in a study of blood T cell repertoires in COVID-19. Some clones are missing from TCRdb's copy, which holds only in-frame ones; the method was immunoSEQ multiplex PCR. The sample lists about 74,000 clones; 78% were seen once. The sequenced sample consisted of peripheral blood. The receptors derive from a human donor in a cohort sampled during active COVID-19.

The CDR3 nucleotides read TGTGCCAGCAGCCCGACCGGGGAGCTGTTTTTT. Translation gives CASSPTGELFF. The chain carries TRBV7-9 and TRBJ2-2, with D unresolved. The CDR3 is made up of 11 amino acids. CDR1 is SEHNR and CDR2 is FQNEAQ in the germline V gene (reference sequence). Deletions cut 5 bases from V and 5 bases from J, with 3 bases between.

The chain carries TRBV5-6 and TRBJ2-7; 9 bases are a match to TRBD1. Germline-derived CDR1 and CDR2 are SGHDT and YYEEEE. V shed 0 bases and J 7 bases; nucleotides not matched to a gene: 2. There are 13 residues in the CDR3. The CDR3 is CASSLDRGLEQYF. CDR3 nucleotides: TGTGCCAGCAGCTTGGACAGGGGGCTTGAGCAGTACTTC.

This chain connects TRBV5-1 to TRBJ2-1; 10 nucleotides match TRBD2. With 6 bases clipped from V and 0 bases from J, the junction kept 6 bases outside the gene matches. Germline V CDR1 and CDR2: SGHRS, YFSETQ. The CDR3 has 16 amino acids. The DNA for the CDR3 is TGCGCCAGCACCAGGACTAGCGGATTCTCCTACAATGAGCAGTTCTTC. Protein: CASTRTSGFSYNEQFF.

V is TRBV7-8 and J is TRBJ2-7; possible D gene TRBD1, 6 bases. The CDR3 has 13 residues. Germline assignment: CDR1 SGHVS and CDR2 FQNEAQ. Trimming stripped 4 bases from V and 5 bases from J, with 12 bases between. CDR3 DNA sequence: TGTGCCAGCAGCTACAGGGTAGTCAACGAGCAGTACTTC. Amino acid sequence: CASSYRVVNEQYF. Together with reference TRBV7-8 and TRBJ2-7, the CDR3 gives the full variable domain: GAGVSQSPRYKVAKRGQDVALRCDPISGHVSLFWYQQALGQGPEFLTYFQNEAQLDKSGLPSDRFFAERPEGSVSTLKIQRTQQEDSAVYLCASSYRVVNEQYFGPGTRLTVT.

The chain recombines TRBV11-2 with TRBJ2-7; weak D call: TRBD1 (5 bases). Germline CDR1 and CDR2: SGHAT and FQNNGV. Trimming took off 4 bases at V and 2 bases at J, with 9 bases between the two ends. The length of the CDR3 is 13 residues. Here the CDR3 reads CASSWGGPYEQYF. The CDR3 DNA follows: TGTGCCAGCAGCTGGGGCGGTCCCTACGAGCAGTACTTC. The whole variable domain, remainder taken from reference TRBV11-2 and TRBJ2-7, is EAGVAQSPRYKIIEKRQSVAFWCNPISGHATLYWYQQILGQGPKLLIQFQNNGVVDDSQLPKDRFSAERLKGVDSTLKIQPAKLEDSAVYLCASSWGGPYEQYFGPGTRLTVT.

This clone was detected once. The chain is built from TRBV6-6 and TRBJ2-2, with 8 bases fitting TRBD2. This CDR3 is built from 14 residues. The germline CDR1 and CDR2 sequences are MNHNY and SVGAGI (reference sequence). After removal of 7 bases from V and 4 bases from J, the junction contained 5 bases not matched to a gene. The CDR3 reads CASIPAGVTGELFF. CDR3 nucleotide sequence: TGTGCCAGCATCCCAGCGGGAGTCACCGGGGAGCTGTTTTTT.

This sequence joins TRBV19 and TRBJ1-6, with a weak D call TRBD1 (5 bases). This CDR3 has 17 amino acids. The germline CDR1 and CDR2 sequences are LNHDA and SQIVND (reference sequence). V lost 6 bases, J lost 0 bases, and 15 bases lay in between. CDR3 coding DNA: TGTGCCAGTAGGGACACGGCGGCCGGCTCCTATAATTCACCCCTCCACTTT. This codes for CASRDTAAGSYNSPLHF.

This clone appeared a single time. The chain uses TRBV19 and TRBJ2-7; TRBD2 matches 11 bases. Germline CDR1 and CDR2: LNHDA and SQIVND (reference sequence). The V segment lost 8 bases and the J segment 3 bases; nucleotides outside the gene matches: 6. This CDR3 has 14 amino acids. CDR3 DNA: TGTGCCAGTCAAAGGACTAGCGGGTTCTACGAGCAGTACTTC. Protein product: CASQRTSGFYEQYF.

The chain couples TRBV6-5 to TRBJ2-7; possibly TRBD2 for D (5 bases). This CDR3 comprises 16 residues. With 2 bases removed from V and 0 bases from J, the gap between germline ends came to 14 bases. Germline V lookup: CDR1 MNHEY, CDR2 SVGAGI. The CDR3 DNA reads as TGTGCCAGCAGTTACGATGAGCGGACCCGCTCCTACGAGCAGTACTTC. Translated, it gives CASSYDERTRSYEQYF.

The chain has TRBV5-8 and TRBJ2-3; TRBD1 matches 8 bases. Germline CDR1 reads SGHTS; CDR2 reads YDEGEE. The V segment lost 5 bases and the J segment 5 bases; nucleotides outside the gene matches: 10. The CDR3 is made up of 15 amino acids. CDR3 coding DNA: TGTGCCAGCAGAACGGCCCAGGGGGCGGGAGATACGCAGTATTTT. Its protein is CASRTAQGAGDTQYF.